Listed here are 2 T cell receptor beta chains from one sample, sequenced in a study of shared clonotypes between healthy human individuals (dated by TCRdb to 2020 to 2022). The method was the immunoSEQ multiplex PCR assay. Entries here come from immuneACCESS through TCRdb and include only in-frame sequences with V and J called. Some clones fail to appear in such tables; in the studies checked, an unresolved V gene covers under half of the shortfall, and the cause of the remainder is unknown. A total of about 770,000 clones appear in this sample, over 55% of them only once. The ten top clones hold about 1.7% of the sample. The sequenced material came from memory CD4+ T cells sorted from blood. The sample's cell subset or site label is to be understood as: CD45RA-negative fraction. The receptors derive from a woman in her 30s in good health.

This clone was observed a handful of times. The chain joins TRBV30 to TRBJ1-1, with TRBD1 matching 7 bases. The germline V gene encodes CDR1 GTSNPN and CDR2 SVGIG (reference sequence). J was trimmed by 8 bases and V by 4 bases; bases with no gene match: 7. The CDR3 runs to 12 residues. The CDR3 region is CAWMTGDSEAFF. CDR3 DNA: TGTGCCTGGATGACTGGGGACAGCGAAGCTTTCTTT.

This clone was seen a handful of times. DNA of the CDR3: TGTGCCAGTAGTGCCATTGATACGCAGTATTTT. It is translated as CASSAIDTQYF. The chain recombines TRBV19 with TRBJ2-3; no definite D call. This CDR3 contains 11 residues. Germline loops: CDR1 LNHDA, CDR2 SQIVND (reference sequence). V lost 5 bases and J 6 bases, leaving 6 bases between the germline ends.